The clone carrying this TCR beta chain was seen ten or more times. Its target is not known. Lactation, pregnancy, other autoimmune disease or uncontrolled infection excluded patients. Amplification targeted TCR beta CDR3 regions from RNA transcripts. Carried out on the TCR CDR3, a first-round RT-PCR used the HTBI primer set. Via MiXCR, TCRdb re-called the multiplex PCR reads, giving one row per CDR3 protein. Of roughly 560,000 distinct CDR3 sequences in the sample, 14% to 15% were seen once. The data were obtained in a study of T cells in Graves' hyperthyroidism and ophthalmopathy. Regarding the study as a whole: Ophthalmopathy was separated from stable hyperthyroidism by a 13 V-J model. Most clonotypes expanded in the thyroid (above 0.001) were also present in blood.

This clonotype originated in a woman aged 40 to 50 with Graves' ophthalmopathy. Sequencing was carried out using blood.

The CDR3 nucleotides are TGTGCCAGCAGCTTTAAGGGGTGTCAGCCCCAGCATTTT. Encoded protein: CASSFKGCQPQHF. This chain links TRBV7-2 with TRBJ1-5; weak D call: TRBD1 (5 bases). Trimming took 3 bases from V and 6 from J, leaving 9 bases between them. CDR3 length: 13 residues. CDR1 SGHTA and CDR2 FQGNSA come from the germline V gene.